This record covers a single T cell receptor (beta chain). The antigen remains unidentified. Researchers partitioned CD4+ cells into CD45RA+ naive and CD45RA-negative memory subsets. Produced via immunoSEQ multiplex PCR; TCRdb's table is partial and in-frame only. The repertoire holds approximately 2.5 million clones, with 90% to 95% as singletons. The data were taken from a study of shared clonotypes between healthy human individuals. Study findings and constraints: Shared clonotypes across all four donors exceeded non-shared ones in generation probability.

Trimming shortened V by 4 bases and J by 4 bases, and 14 bases separated the two germline ends. The germline gives CDR1 SGHVS, CDR2 FNYEAQ. This CDR3 comprises 15 residues. Sequences were obtained from naive CD4+ T cells sorted from blood. As to subset: CD45RA+ positively selected. The J gene is TRBJ1-5, the V gene TRBV7-6; a weak D match, TRBD1 (5 bases). The source of this sequence is a man younger than 30 in good health. This chain's CDR3 is CASSSSRGPNQPQHF. The CDR3 region has the DNA TGTGCCAGCAGCTCCTCGAGGGGCCCTAATCAGCCCCAGCATTTT.